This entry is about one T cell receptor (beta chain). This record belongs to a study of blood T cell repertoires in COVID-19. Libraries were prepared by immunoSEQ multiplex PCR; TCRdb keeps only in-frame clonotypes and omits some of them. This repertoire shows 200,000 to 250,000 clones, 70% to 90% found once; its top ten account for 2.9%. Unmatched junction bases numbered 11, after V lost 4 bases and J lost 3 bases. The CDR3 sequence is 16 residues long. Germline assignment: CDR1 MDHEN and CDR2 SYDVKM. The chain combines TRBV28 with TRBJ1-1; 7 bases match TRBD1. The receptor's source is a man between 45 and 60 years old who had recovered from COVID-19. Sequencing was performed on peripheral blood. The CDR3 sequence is CASSSLRGPGDTEAFF. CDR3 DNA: TGTGCCAGCAGTTCCCTTAGGGGGCCGGGGGACACTGAAGCTTTCTTT.